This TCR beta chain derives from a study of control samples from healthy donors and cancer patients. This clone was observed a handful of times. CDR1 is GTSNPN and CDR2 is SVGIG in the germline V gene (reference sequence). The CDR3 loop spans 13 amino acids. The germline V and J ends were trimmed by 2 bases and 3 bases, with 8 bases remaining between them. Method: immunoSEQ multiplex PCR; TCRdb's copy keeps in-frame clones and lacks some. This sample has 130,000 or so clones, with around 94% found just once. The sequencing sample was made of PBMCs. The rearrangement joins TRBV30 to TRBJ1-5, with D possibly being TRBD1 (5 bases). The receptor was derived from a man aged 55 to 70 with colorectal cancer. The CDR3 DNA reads TGTGCCTGGAGTAAACAGGTCAATCAGCCCCAGCATTTT. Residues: CAWSKQVNQPQHF.